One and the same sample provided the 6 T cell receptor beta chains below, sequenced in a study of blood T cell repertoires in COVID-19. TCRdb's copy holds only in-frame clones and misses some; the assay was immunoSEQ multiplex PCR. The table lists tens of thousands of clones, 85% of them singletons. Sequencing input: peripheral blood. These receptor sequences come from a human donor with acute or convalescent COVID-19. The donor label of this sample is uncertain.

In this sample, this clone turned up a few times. The CDR3 here is CASSLGAFNSPLHF. CDR3 bases: TGTGCCAGCAGCTTGGGGGCCTTTAATTCACCCCTCCACTTT. The rearrangement uses TRBV5-4 and TRBJ1-6; D not certain. The CDR3 has 14 amino acids. The germline gives CDR1 SGHNT, CDR2 YYREEE (reference sequence). Deletions cut 0 bases from V and 6 bases from J, with 7 bases between. Based on the CDR3 plus reference TRBV5-4 and TRBJ1-6, the full variable domain is ETGVTQSPTHLIKTRGQQVTLRCSSQSGHNTVSWYQQALGQGPQFIFQYYREEENGRGNFPPRFSGLQFPNYSSELNVNALELDDSALYLCASSLGAFNSPLHFGNGTRLTVT.

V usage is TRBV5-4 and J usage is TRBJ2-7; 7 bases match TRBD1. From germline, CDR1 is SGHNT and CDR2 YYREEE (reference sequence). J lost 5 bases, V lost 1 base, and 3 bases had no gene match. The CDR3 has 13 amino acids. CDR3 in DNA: TGTGCCAGCAGCTTGATAGGGGGCAACGAGCAGTACTTC. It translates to CASSLIGGNEQYF.

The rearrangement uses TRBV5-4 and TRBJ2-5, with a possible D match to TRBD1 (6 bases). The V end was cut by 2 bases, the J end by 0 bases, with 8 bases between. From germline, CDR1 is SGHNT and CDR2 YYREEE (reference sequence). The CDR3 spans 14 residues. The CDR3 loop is CASSFGTNQETQYF. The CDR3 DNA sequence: TGTGCCAGCAGCTTCGGGACAAACCAAGAGACCCAGTACTTC.

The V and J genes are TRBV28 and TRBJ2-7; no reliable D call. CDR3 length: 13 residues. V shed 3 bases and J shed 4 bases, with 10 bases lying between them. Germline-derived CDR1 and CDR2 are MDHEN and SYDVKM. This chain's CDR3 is CASSFLTPYEQYF. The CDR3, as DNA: TGTGCCAGCAGTTTTCTGACACCGTACGAGCAGTACTTC.

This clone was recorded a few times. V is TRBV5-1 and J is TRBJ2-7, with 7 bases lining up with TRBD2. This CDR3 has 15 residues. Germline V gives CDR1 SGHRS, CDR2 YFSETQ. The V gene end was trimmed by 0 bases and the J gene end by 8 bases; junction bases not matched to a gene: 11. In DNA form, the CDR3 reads TGCGCCAGCAGCTTGGATTCGGGGGGTGCACGGAAGCAGTACTTC. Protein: CASSLDSGGARKQYF.

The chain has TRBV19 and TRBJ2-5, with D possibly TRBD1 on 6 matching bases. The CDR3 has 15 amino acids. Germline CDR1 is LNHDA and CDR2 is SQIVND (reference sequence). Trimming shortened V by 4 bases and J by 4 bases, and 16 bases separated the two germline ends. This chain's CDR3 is CASSTAGDFGETQYF. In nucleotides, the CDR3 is TGTGCCAGTAGTACGGCAGGGGATTTTGGAGAGACCCAGTACTTC. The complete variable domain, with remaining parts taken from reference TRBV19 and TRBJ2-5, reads DGGITQSPKYLFRKEGQNVTLSCEQNLNHDAMYWYRQDPGQGLRLIYYSQIVNDFQKGDIAEGYSVSREKKESFPLTVTSAQKNPTAFYLCASSTAGDFGETQYFGPGTRLLVL.